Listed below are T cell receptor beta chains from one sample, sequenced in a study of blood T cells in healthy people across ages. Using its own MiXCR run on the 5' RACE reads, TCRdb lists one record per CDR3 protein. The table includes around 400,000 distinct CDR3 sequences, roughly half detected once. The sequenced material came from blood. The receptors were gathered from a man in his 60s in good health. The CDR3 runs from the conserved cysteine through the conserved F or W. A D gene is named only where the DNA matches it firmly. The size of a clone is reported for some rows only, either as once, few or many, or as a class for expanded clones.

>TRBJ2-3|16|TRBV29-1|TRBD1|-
CSVEVLVTGLWNTQYF
TGCAGCGTTGAAGTTTTGGTGACAGGGTTATGGAATACGCAGTATTTT
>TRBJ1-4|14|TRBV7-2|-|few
CASSPRMRNEKLFF
TGTGCCAGCAGCCCGAGGATGAGGAATGAAAAACTGTTTTTT
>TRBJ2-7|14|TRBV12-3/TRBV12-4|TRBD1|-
CASSPDRGLYEQYF
TGTGCCAGCAGCCCGGACAGGGGGCTATACGAGCAGTACTTC
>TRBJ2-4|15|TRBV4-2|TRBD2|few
CASSDPGLAGGAQYF
TGTGCCAGCAGTGATCCGGGACTAGCGGGGGGTGCGCAGTACTTC
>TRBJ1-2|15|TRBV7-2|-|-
CASSSGLRAVYGYTF
TGTGCCAGCAGCTCAGGGCTCAGGGCAGTCTATGGCTACACCTTC
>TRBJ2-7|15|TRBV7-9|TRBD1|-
CASSSYPGQNYEQYF
TGTGCCAGCAGCTCCTACCCGGGACAGAACTACGAGCAGTACTTC
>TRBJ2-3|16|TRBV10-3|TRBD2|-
CATGGELAGAGDTQYF
TGTGCCACAGGAGGGGAACTAGCGGGAGCGGGAGATACGCAGTATTTT
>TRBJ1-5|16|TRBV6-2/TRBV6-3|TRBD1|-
CASSYQQGGVDQPHHF
TGTGCCAGCAGTTATCAACAGGGGGGTGTGGATCAGCCCCACCATTTT
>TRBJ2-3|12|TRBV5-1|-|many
CASSLAADTQYF
TGTGCCAGCAGCTTAGCTGCAGATACGCAGTATTTT
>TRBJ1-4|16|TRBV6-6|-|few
CASRPRGKGTNEKLFF
TGTGCCAGCAGGCCTCGGGGGAAGGGTACTAATGAAAAACTGTTTTTT
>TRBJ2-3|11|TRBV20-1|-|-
CSATQADTQYF
TGCAGTGCTACTCAGGCAGATACGCAGTATTTT
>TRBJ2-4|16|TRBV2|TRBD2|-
CASRVGTSGFKNIQYF
TGTGCCAGTAGGGTAGGGACTAGCGGCTTCAAAAACATTCAGTACTTC
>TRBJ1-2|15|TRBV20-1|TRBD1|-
CSATPEPHRGGGYTF
TGCAGTGCTACCCCCGAACCACACAGGGGAGGGGGCTACACCTTC
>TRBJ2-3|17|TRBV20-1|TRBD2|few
CSASSGGLAGVSDTQYF
TGCAGTGCTAGTTCGGGAGGACTAGCGGGAGTTTCTGATACGCAGTATTTT
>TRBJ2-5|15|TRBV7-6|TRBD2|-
CASSFGLAGATEQYF
TGTGCCAGCAGCTTCGGGCTAGCGGGAGCGACTGAGCAGTACTTC
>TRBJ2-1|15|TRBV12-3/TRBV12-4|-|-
CASSLHRVVEYEQFF
TGTGCCAGCAGTTTGCACAGGGTTGTAGAGTACGAGCAGTTCTTC
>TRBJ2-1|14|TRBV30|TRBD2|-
CAWRPSGRITEQFF
TGTGCCTGGAGGCCTAGCGGACGCATTACGGAACAGTTCTTC
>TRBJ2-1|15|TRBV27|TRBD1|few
CASSLSRGPYNEQFF
TGTGCCAGCAGTTTGTCCAGGGGGCCCTACAATGAGCAGTTCTTC
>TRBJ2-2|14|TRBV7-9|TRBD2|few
CASRPGGATGELFF
TGTGCCTCAAGACCGGGAGGTGCCACCGGGGAGCTGTTTTTT
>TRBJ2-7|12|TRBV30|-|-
CASNLRGYEQYF
TGTGCCTCAAATCTCCGGGGCTACGAGCAGTACTTC
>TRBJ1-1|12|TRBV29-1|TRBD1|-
CSAITGAVEAFF
TGCAGCGCAATCACAGGGGCGGTTGAAGCTTTCTTT
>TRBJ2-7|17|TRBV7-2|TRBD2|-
CASSLVGGRGISYEQYF
TGTGCCAGCAGCTTAGTAGGCGGGAGGGGAATCTCCTACGAGCAGTACTTC
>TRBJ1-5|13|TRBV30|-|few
CAWSGPSGQPQHF
TGTGCCTGGAGTGGACCTTCGGGTCAGCCCCAGCATTTT
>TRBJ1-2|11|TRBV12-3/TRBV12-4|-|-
CASSFSSGYTF
TGTGCCAGCAGTTTTTCCTCTGGCTACACCTTC
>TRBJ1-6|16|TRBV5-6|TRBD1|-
CASSPRQGAQNSPLHF
TGTGCCAGCAGCCCGCGACAGGGTGCTCAAAATTCACCCCTCCACTTT
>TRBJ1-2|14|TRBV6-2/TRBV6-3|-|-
CASSSERTNYGYTF
TGTGCCAGCAGTTCTGAGAGGACTAACTATGGCTACACCTTC
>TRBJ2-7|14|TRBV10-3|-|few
CAISRTDLSYEQYF
TGTGCCATCAGTCGGACAGACCTTTCCTACGAGCAGTACTTC
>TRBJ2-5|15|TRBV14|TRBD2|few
CASSQGLAGIETQYF
TGTGCCAGCAGCCAAGGACTAGCGGGTATTGAGACCCAGTACTTC
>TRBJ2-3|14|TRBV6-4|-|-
CASSDDGEPDTQYF
TGTGCCAGCAGTGACGATGGCGAGCCAGATACGCAGTATTTT
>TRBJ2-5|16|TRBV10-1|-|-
CASSEGRQGGRETQYF
TGCGCCAGCAGTGAGGGAAGACAGGGCGGGAGAGAGACCCAGTACTTC